Shown below are 10 T cell receptor beta chains from a single sample sequenced in a study of T cells in Graves' hyperthyroidism and ophthalmopathy. RNA transcripts gave rise to amplified TCR beta CDR3 regions. A set of HTBI primers served as the primers for a first-round RT-PCR of the TCR CDR3. MiXCR, applied by TCRdb to the multiplex PCR reads, yields one record per CDR3 protein. The sample consists of fewer than 600,000 distinct CDR3 sequences, about 15% of them appearing once. The sample consisted of blood. The receptor set was obtained from a woman between 18 and 30 years old with Graves' hyperthyroidism.

This clonotype was found many times. V usage is TRBV6-1 and J usage is TRBJ2-3; a weak D match, TRBD1 (6 bases). The CDR3 totals 16 residues. Deletions cut 3 bases from V and 3 bases from J, with 16 bases between. Germline loops: CDR1 MNHNS, CDR2 SASEGT. The CDR3 DNA reads TGTGCCAGCAGTGACAGGGGCAGGGGTTATACAGATACGCAGTATTTT. Protein: CASSDRGRGYTDTQYF.

This chain links TRBV20-1 with TRBJ1-1; D might be TRBD1 (6 bases). V lost 0 bases to trimming and J lost 8 bases, with 13 bases between them. Looked up from germline, CDR1 is DFQATT and CDR2 is SNEGSKA (reference sequence). This CDR3 comprises 13 residues. This CDR3 reads CSARDLDRPEAFF. The DNA for the CDR3 is TGCAGTGCTAGAGATCTGGACAGACCAGAAGCTTTCTTT.

This clonotype was picked up many times. The chain carries TRBV18 and TRBJ2-1, with 11 bases fitting TRBD2. Germline V gives CDR1 KGHSH, CDR2 LQKENI. The CDR3 runs to 15 residues. Trimming removed 2 bases from V and 6 bases from J; junction bases left unmatched: 3. The CDR3 protein is CASSPVTSGSNEQFF. Here the CDR3 DNA reads TGTGCCAGCTCACCAGTAACTAGCGGGAGCAATGAGCAGTTCTTC.

V usage is TRBV3-1 and J usage is TRBJ1-4; possibly TRBD1 for D (6 bases). Trimming left V 1 base short and J 5 bases short, with 11 bases between. The CDR3 has 15 residues. Germline CDR1 is LGHDT and CDR2 is YNNKEL (reference sequence). The CDR3 coding sequence is TGTGCCAGCAGCCAAGGGGACATCAGAAATGAAAAACTGTTTTTT. Its translation is CASSQGDIRNEKLFF. The entire variable domain, with the rest obtained from reference TRBV3-1 and TRBJ1-4, is as follows: DTAVSQTPKYLVTQMGNDKSIKCEQNLGHDTMYWYKQDSKKFLKIMFSYNNKELIINETVPNRFSPKSPDKAHLNLHINSLELGDSAVYFCASSQGDIRNEKLFFGSGTQLSVL.

This clonotype was counted many times. This rearrangement joins TRBV12-3 or TRBV12-4 to TRBJ1-2; the D gene is possibly TRBD1 (5 bases). Trimming stripped 3 bases from V and 8 bases from J, with 13 bases between. The CDR3 sequence is 13 residues long. CDR3 in DNA: TGTGCCAGCAGTTTGGAAGGGACTATGGGCTACACCTTC. Residues: CASSLEGTMGYTF.

This clonotype was picked up a small number of times. In DNA form, the CDR3 reads TGTGCCAGTAGTTCCCCACTAGCGTCCGACCGGCACGAGCAGTACTTC. It is translated as CASSSPLASDRHEQYF. The chain employs TRBV19 and TRBJ2-7; TRBD2 matches at 7 bases. The CDR3 length is 16 residues. The junction had 15 bases not matched to a gene; V was cut back by 5 bases and J by 5 bases. Germline V CDR1 and CDR2: LNHDA, SQIVND (reference sequence).

This clonotype was counted between two and nine times. The chain recombines TRBV29-1 with TRBJ1-2; D is uncertain. V was shortened by 0 bases and J by 5 bases, with 10 bases between the two germline ends. CDR3 length: 13 amino acids. Germline V gene lookup returns CDR1 SQVTM and CDR2 ANQGSEA. The CDR3 DNA reads TGCAGCGTTGAAGAGGGCTCTAGGTATGGCTACACCTTC. Translating it yields CSVEEGSRYGYTF. Looking up the rest from reference TRBV29-1 and TRBJ1-2 gives the full variable domain: SAVISQKPSRDICQRGTSLTIQCQVDSQVTMMFWYRQQPGQSLTLIATANQGSEATYESGFVIDKFPISRPNLTFSTLTVSNMSPEDSSIYLCSVEEGSRYGYTFGSGTRLTVV.

This clonotype was counted ten times or more. J is TRBJ2-7 and V is TRBV29-1; TRBD1 matches at 8 bases. The CDR3 length is 13 residues. Losses at the gene ends were 4 bases for V and 6 bases for J; bases not matched to a gene: 8. The germline CDR1 and CDR2 sequences are SQVTM and ANQGSEA. The CDR3 DNA follows: TGCAGCGTTGGCGGACAGGGTGAGCGCGAGCAGTACTTC. It yields the protein CSVGGQGEREQYF.

This clonotype appeared once. This may arise from a read error, as a much more abundant clone is one base away. The J gene is TRBJ2-7, the V gene TRBV12-3 or TRBV12-4; D unclear. The V and J ends lost 5 bases and 6 bases respectively, with 11 bases between them. The CDR3 runs to 12 residues. The CDR3 bases are TGTGCCAGCAGTCACGGACCAGTCGAGCAGTACGTC. It codes for CASSHGPVEQYV.

This clonotype was seen at least ten times. The gene calls are TRBV6-1 and TRBJ2-1; D is ambiguous. The CDR3 covers 11 residues. The V and J ends lost 5 bases and 8 bases respectively, with 7 bases between them. Germline-derived CDR1 and CDR2 are MNHNS and SASEGT. As DNA, the CDR3 is TGTGCCAGCAGTTATTTGGATGAGCAGTTCTTC. Translating it yields CASSYLDEQFF.